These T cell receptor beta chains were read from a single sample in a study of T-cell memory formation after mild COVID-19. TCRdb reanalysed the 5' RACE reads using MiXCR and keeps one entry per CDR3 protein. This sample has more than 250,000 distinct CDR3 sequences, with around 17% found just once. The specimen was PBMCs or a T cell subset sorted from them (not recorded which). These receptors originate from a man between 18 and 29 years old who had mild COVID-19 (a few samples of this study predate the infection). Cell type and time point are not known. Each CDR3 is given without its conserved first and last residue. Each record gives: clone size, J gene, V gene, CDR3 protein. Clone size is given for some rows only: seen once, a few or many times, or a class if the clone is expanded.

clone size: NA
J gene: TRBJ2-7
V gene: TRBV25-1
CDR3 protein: ASSDFTGGGRKQY

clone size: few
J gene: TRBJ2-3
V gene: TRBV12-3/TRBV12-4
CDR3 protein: ASSLIGRQY

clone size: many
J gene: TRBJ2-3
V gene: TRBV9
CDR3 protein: ASSYRGGSTDTQY

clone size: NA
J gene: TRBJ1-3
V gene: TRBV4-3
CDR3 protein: ASSQDGQGFTIY

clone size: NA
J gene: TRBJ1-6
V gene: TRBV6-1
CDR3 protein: ASSERPATERVNSPLH

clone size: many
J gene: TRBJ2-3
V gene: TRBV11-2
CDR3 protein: ASSVSASASGGPRTDTQY

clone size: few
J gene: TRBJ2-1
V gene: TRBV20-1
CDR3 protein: SARGWSTSGVNEQF

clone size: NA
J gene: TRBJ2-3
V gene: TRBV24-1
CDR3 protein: ATSDRTDTDTQY

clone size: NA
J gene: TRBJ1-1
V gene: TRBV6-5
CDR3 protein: TSNGPLEAF

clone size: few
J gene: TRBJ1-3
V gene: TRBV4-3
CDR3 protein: ASSQDTIQGAGNTIY

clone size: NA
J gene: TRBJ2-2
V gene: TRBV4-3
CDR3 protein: ASSRAGSNTGELF

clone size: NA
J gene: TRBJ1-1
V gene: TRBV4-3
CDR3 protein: ASSHLATGESMNTEAF

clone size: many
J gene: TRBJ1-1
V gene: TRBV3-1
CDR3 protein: ASSQTGTPTF

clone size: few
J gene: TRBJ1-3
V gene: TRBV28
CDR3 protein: ASSLTGYGNTIY